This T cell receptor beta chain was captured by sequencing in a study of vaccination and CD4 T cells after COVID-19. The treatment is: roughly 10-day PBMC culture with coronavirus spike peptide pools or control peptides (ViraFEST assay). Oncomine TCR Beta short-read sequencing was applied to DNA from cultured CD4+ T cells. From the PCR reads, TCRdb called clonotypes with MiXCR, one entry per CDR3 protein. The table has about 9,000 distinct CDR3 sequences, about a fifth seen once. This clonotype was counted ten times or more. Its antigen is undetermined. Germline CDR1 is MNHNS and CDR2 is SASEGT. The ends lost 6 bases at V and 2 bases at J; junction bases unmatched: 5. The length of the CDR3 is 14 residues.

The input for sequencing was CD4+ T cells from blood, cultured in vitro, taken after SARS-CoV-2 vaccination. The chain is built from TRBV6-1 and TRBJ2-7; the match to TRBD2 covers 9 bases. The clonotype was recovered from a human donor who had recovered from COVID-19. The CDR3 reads CASRLAGAAYEQYF. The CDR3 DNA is TGTGCCAGCAGATTAGCGGGAGCCGCCTACGAGCAGTACTTC.